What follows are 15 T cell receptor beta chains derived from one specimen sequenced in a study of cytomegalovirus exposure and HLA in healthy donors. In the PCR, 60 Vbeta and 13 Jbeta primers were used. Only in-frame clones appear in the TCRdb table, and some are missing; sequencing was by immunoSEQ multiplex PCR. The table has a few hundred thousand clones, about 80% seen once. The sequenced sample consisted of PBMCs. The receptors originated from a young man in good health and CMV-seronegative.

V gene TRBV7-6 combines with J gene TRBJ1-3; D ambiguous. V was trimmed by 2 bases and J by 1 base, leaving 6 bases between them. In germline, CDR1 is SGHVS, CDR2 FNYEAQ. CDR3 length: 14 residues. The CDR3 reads CASSLRGSGNTIYF. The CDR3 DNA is TGTGCCAGCAGCTTACGAGGATCTGGAAACACCATATATTTT.

The CDR3 DNA reads TGTGCCAGCAGCAAGACAGGTCCTCGCTCCTACGAGCAGTACTTC. It is translated as CASSKTGPRSYEQYF. The rearrangement links TRBV6-5 to TRBJ2-7, with D possibly being TRBD1 (6 bases). Germline values: CDR1 MNHEY, CDR2 SVGAGI. The germline V and J ends were trimmed by 6 bases and 0 bases, with 15 bases remaining between them. The CDR3 sequence is 15 residues long.

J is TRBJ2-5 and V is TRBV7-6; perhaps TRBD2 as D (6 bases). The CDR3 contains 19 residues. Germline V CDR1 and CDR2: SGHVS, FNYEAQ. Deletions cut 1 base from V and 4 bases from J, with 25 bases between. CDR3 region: CASSLEFSATSPIRETQYF. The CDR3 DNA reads TGTGCCAGCAGCTTAGAGTTTAGCGCTACTAGCCCCATTAGAGAGACCCAGTACTTC.

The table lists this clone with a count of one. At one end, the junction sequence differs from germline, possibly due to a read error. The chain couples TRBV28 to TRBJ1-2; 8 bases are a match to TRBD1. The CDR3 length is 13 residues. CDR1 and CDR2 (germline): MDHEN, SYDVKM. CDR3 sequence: CSSSSGTGDGYTF. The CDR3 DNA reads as TGTTCCAGCAGTTCCGGGACAGGAGATGGCTACACCTTC.

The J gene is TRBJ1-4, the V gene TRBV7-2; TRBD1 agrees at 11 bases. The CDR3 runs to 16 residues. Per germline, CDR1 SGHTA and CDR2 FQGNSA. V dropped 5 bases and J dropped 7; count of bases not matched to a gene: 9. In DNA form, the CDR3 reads TGTGCCAGCAGCGGGGGACAGGGGGTCGGGGCTGAAAAACTGTTTTTT. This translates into CASSGGQGVGAEKLFF.

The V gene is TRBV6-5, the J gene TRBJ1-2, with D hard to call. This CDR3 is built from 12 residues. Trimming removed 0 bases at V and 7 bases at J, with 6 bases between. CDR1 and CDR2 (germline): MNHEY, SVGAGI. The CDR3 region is CASSYSGTGYTF. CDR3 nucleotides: TGTGCCAGCAGTTACTCCGGTACTGGCTACACCTTC.

CDR3 DNA: TGCGCCAGCAGCCCCTCCCGAGAGACAGGCTCCTACGAGCAGTACTTC. Protein sequence: CASSPSRETGSYEQYF. The gene calls are TRBV5-1 and TRBJ2-7; a weak D match, TRBD1 (6 bases). Looked up from germline, CDR1 is SGHRS and CDR2 is YFSETQ. The CDR3 consists of 16 residues. Trimming stripped 4 bases from V and 0 bases from J, with 17 bases between.

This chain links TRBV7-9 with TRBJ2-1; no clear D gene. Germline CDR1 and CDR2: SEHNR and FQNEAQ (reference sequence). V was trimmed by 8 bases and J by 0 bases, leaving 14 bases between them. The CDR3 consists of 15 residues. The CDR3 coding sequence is TGTGCCAGCCTACCCGCGGAAACCTCCTACAATGAGCAGTTCTTC. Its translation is CASLPAETSYNEQFF.

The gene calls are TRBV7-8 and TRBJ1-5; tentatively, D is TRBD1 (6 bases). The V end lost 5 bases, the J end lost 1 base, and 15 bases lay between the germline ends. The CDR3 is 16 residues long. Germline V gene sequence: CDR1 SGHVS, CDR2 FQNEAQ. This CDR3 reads CASSPLGQRSNQPQHF. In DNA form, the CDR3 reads TGTGCCAGCAGCCCCCTCGGACAGAGAAGCAATCAGCCCCAGCATTTT.

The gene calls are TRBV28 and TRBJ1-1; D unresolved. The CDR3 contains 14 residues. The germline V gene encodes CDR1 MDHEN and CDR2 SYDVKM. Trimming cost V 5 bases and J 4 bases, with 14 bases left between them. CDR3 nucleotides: TGTGCCAGCAGTCGGACCCGAGCGGGCACTGAAGCTTTCTTT. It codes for CASSRTRAGTEAFF.

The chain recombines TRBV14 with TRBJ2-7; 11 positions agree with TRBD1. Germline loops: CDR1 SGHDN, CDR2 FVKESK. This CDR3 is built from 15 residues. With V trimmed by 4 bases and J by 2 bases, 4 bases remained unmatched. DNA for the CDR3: TGTGCCAGCAGCCCGGGGACAGGGGGGACCTACGAGCAGTACTTC. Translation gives CASSPGTGGTYEQYF.

The chain's CDR3 is CASSQVPGASNTEAFF. The CDR3 region has the DNA TGTGCCAGCAGCCAAGTCCCAGGGGCTTCAAACACTGAAGCTTTCTTT. The chain uses TRBV4-2 and TRBJ1-1; weak D call: TRBD1 (6 bases). Germline loops: CDR1 LGHNA, CDR2 YNFKEQ. The V and J ends lost 1 base and 2 bases respectively, with 14 bases between them. This CDR3 comprises 16 residues.

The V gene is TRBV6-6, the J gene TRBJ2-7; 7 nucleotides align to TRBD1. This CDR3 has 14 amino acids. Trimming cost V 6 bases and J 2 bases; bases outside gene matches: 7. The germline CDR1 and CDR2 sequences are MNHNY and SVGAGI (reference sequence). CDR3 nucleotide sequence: TGTGCCAGCAGGCCGGGACAGTCCGCCTACGAGCAGTACTTC. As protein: CASRPGQSAYEQYF.

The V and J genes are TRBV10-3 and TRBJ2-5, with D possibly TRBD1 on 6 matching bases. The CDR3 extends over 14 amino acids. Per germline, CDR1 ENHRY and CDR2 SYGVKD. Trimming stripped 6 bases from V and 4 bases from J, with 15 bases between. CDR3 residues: CAIRNTGLGETQYF. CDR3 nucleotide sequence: TGTGCCATCAGAAATACAGGGTTGGGAGAGACCCAGTACTTC.

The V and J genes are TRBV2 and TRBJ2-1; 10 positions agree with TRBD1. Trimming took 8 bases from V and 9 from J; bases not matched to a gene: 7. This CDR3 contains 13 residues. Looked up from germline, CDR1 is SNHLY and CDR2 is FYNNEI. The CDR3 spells CASRRTGGGEQFF. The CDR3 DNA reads TGTGCCAGCCGGAGGACAGGGGGGGGTGAGCAGTTCTTC.